This T cell receptor beta chain was observed in a study of T cells in Graves' hyperthyroidism and ophthalmopathy. Study observations and caveats: Using 13 V-J features, a model discriminated ophthalmopathy from stable hyperthyroidism.

The germline V gene encodes CDR1 SQVTM and CDR2 ANQGSEA. The CDR3 loop spans 11 amino acids. V lost 4 bases to trimming and J lost 5 bases, with 8 bases between them. Amplification of TCR beta CDR3 regions used RNA as the template. The HTBI primer set served for first-round RT-PCR of the TCR CDR3. MiXCR, applied by TCRdb to the multiplex PCR reads, yields one record per CDR3 protein. This table has hundreds of thousands of distinct CDR3 sequences, 35% to 45% appearing once. This clonotype was counted a few times. Its antigen is undetermined. This TCR derives from a man younger than 35 with Graves' hyperthyroidism. This rearrangement joins TRBV29-1 to TRBJ1-2; D is uncertain. The sequenced sample consisted of blood. The CDR3 DNA reads as TGCAGCGTTGTGGCCGAGTATGGCTACACCTTC. Its protein product is CSVVAEYGYTF.